This T cell receptor beta chain was observed in a study of identical twins. The CDR3 length is 15 residues. CDR1 and CDR2 from the germline V gene are SEHNR and FQNEAQ (reference sequence). V was shortened by 4 bases and J by 10 bases, with 17 bases between the two germline ends. TCRdb re-analysed the 5' RACE reads in MiXCR, keeping a single row per CDR3 protein. Among fewer than 800,000 distinct CDR3 sequences listed, roughly 6.6% were seen once. These data were also reused for a study on yellow fever vaccine responses in identical twins.

The origin of this receptor is a woman aged 18-29 years in good health. Source material: PBMCs. The V and J genes are TRBV7-9 and TRBJ1-6; perhaps TRBD1 as D (6 bases). The CDR3 region is CASSWGTGGGSPLHF. The DNA for the CDR3 is TGTGCCAGCAGCTGGGGCACGGGAGGGGGGTCACCCCTCCACTTT.